This TCR beta chain was recorded in a study of T cells in Graves' hyperthyroidism and ophthalmopathy. In the case of this clonotype: Mismatch with germline at one junction end may stem from a read error.

Exclusions: uncontrolled infection, other autoimmune disease, pregnancy, lactation. Clinical symptoms, serum thyroxine, TRAb, thyroid ultrasound and orbital computed tomography informed diagnoses. CDR1 is SGHKS and CDR2 is YYEKEE in the germline V gene (reference sequence). The CDR3 consists of 15 residues. TCR beta CDR3 regions were amplified from RNA transcripts. A set of HTBI primers served as the primers for a first-round RT-PCR of the TCR CDR3. TCRdb used MiXCR to reprocess the multiplex PCR reads, holding one entry per CDR3 protein. The table includes 350,000 or so distinct CDR3 sequences, approximately 18% detected once.

The chain uses TRBV5-5 and TRBJ2-4, with D possibly TRBD1 on 5 matching bases. Specimen: blood. The origin of this receptor is a woman between 25 and 40 years old with Graves' hyperthyroidism that later progressed to Graves' ophthalmopathy. CDR3 residues: CAGSFLGPTKNIQYF. The DNA for the CDR3 is TGTGCCGGCAGCTTCCTGGGGCCTACCAAAAACATTCAGTACTTC.